A selection of T cell receptor beta chains follows, all from one sample in a study of beta chain features in type 1 diabetes. The data were produced by immunoSEQ multiplex PCR, yet TCRdb's version contains in-frame clones alone and is incomplete. Counted here are 450,000 or so clones, approximately 10% occurring once; the ten biggest clones make up 0.04% to 0.05%. Sequencing was performed on naive CD4+ T cells from blood. The receptor set was obtained from a woman aged 18 to 35 in good health. Each CDR3 is given with its conserved first and last residue. Each record gives: clone size, D gene, V gene, CDR3 protein. A D gene is named only where the DNA matches it firmly. For some rows the clone size is stated as once, few or many, or as a class when expanded; others skip it.

abundance: .; d_gene: .; v_gene: TRBV5-4; CDR3aa: CASRADRTDTQYF
abundance: few; d_gene: .; v_gene: TRBV7-2; CDR3aa: CASSPTRATDTQYF
abundance: .; d_gene: .; v_gene: TRBV2; CDR3aa: CASSPPGGSSYNEQFF
abundance: few; d_gene: .; v_gene: TRBV4-2; CDR3aa: CASSRQRDRQETQYF
abundance: .; d_gene: TRBD2; v_gene: TRBV29-1; CDR3aa: CSVERGWDEQFF
abundance: few; d_gene: TRBD1; v_gene: TRBV5-6; CDR3aa: CASSWRTGGGETQYF
abundance: .; d_gene: .; v_gene: TRBV29-1; CDR3aa: CSVGVQTSYNEQFF
abundance: few; d_gene: .; v_gene: TRBV19; CDR3aa: CASSPGTTLGDTQYF
abundance: once; d_gene: .; v_gene: TRBV7-9; CDR3aa: CASSLRPVRDTQYF
abundance: .; d_gene: .; v_gene: TRBV25-1; CDR3aa: CASRNPQGPYEQYF
abundance: few; d_gene: .; v_gene: TRBV2; CDR3aa: CATCQSSSTDTQYF
abundance: few; d_gene: .; v_gene: TRBV20-1; CDR3aa: CSANSVDTQYF
abundance: .; d_gene: .; v_gene: TRBV2; CDR3aa: CASSESGLRPEQYF
abundance: .; d_gene: .; v_gene: TRBV5-4; CDR3aa: CASSPRADNSPLHF
abundance: few; d_gene: .; v_gene: TRBV7-2; CDR3aa: CASSFGLNTGELFF
abundance: .; d_gene: .; v_gene: TRBV10-3; CDR3aa: CAISEWGYEQYF